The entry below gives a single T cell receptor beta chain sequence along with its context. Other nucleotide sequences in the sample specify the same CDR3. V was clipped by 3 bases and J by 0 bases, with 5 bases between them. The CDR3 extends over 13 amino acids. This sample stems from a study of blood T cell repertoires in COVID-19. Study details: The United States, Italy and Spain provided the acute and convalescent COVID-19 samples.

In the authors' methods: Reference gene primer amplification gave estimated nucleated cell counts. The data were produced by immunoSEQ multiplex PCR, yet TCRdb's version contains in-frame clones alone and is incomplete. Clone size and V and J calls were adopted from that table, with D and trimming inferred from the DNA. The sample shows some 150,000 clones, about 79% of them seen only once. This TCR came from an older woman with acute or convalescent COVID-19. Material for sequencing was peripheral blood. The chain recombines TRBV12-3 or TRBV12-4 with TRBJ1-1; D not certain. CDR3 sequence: CASSFRVNTEAFF. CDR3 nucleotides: TGTGCCAGCAGTTTCCGGGTGAACACTGAAGCTTTCTTT.